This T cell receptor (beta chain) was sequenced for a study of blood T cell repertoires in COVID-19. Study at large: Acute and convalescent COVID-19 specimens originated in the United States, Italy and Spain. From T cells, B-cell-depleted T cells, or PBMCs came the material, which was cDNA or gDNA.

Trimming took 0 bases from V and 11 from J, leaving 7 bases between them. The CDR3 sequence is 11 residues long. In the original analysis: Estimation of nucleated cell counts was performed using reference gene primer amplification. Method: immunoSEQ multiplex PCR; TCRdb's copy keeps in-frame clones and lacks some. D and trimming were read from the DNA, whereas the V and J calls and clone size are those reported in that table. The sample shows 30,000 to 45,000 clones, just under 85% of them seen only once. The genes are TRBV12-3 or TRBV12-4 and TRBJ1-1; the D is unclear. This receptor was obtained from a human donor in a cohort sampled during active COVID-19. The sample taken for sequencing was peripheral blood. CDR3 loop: CASSLALEAFF. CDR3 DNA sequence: TGTGCCAGCAGTTTAGCGCTTGAGGCTTTCTTT.